The sequence of this T cell receptor (beta chain) was determined in a study of shared clonotypes between healthy human individuals (dated by TCRdb to the early 2020s). Regarding the study in general: Two women and three men aged 18 to 49 years were included in the cohort. For each donor, three plates each were used for CD4 naive and CD4 memory, two plates were used for CD8 naive, and one plate was used for CD8 memory. To estimate repertoire size and how much clonotype sharing occurs between individuals, the study deeply sequenced the blood TCR repertoires of 4 to 6 healthy adults. Per donor, leukapheresis produced somewhere between about 0.8 and 9 billion PBMCs. Libraries were prepared and TCR repertoires were sequenced by different laboratories using diverse techniques, in order to increase sequencing depth and limit assay-specific biases.

At the junction V is shortened by 3 bases and J by 6 bases; bases outside the gene matches: 6. CDR1 and CDR2, looked up from the germline V gene (reference sequence), are SEHNR and FQNEAQ. The CDR3 holds 15 amino acids from the cysteine to the phenylalanine. CDR3 DNA only is kept here, 45 bases in frame from base 1. Notes on this clone: Its specific antigen is unknown. No base-level quality is on record; no much larger clone is a single base apart.

Using the deep immunoSEQ assay, multiplex PCR amplified TCR CDR3 regions from genomic DNA. Extracted genomic DNA from each cell subset was spread evenly across all wells of several immunoSEQ 96-well plates, with each plate serving as a replicate. For sorted subsets, each replicate PCR was loaded with 200 ng genomic DNA, equivalent to 25,000 to 35,000 T cell genomes. Purified libraries were measured with a Qubit 3.0 fluorometer, size-checked on a Bioanalyzer 2100, and measured again with the KAPA Library Quantification kit. A separate single-read 150-cycle Illumina NextSeq 550 flow cell was used to sequence each immunoSEQ 96-well plate. In the authors' own workflow: The immunoSEQ output contained only junctional sequences without quality scores, so filtering could not match that applied to full-length reads. To assign V/J genes and CDR3, sequences were annotated using PyIR, a Python wrapper for IgBLAST v1.9, with IMGT germline references. Reads with weak V/J assignments (E-value above 1e-6), missing CDR3, stop codons, out-of-frame junctions, or ambiguous translated residues were removed. V3J clonotypes were defined as sequences sharing an identical inferred V gene, J gene, and CDR3 amino acid sequence. Percentage overlap between repertoires was computed as shared unique clonotypes divided by the size of the smaller repertoire. Three approaches were used to assess repertoire richness: RTK rarefaction, the Chao1 estimator, and Recon v2.1 estimates of unobserved clonotypes. Generation probabilities for all TCRbeta clonotypes obtained by the gDNA method from several donors were computed using OLGA. TCRdb re-hosts the immuneACCESS table, in-frame sequences only. Its copies lack some clones; in the studies checked, an unresolved V gene accounts for under half of them, and the cause for the rest is not known. V and J calls and clone size are those listed in that table; D and trimming were worked out from the DNA. Within this sample are about 2.3 million clones, with about 92% of them counted one time only. The ten most abundant clones make up about 0.41% of the sample.

The study at large found these results: Across a few donors, approximately 5% of naive CD4, roughly 3.5% of naive CD8, about 2.3% of memory CD4, and approximately 0.42% of memory CD8 clonotypes were shared. Naive subsets generally had larger estimated clonotype richness than memory subsets did. Because the study included only a small number of donors, the genetic and exposure-history diversity represented was limited. Pairwise subsampling led to the expectation that sequencing depth would affect the degree of clonotype sharing among donors. Even with the large sequencing depth, rarefaction of the sorted-subset datasets indicated that sequencing was incomplete. Compared with non-shared clonotypes, the clonotypes found in all four sorted-subset donors had higher generation probabilities. Only blood was sampled, and tissue TCR repertoires likely differ from those in blood.

The donors were healthy, HIV-negative adults with no recently reported acute infections or vaccinations. Every donor was a Caucasian adult living in Nashville, Tennessee, USA. CD4+ T cells were enriched through magnetic negative selection, after which naive cells were positively selected on CD45RA and the remaining negative fraction served as the memory subset. Blood was collected by leukapheresis, and PBMCs were isolated by Ficoll-Histopaque density gradient centrifugation and then cryopreserved in liquid nitrogen vapor phase. Analytical flow cytometry was used to check the purity and quantity of every magnetically sorted T cell population. From each sorted fraction, genomic DNA was isolated and quantified by UV absorbance on a Nanodrop 2000c.

The sequenced material came from naive CD4+ T cells from PBMCs. What this sample's cell subset or site label stands for: CD45RA+ positively selected. This TCR derives from a man between 18 and 29 years old in good health. Some clones in this sample may be carry-over from other donors' samples. This sequence uses TRBV7-9 and TRBJ2-1, and TRBD1 aligns with 9 junction nucleotides. CDR3 region: CASSFGGQGLNEQFF. The bases read TGTGCCAGCAGCTTTGGGGGACAGGGACTCAATGAGCAGTTCTTC. With the rest looked up from the reference TRBV7-9 and TRBJ2-1 genes rather than sequenced, the full variable domain is DTGVSQNPRHKITKRGQNVTFRCDPISEHNRLYWYRQTLGQGPEFLTYFQNEAQLEKSRLLSDRFSAERPKGSFSTLEIQRTEQGDSAMYLCASSFGGQGLNEQFFGPGTRLTVL.